The clone carrying this T cell receptor beta chain was observed a few times. These data belong to a study of blood T cell repertoires in COVID-19. Study as a whole: Sample material is recorded as cDNA or gDNA derived from T cells, B-cell-depleted T cells, or PBMCs.

Trimming removed 6 bases from V and 4 bases from J, with 13 bases in between. CDR1 is MNHEY, CDR2 SVGAGI, per germline. This CDR3 region has 13 residues. Assay: immunoSEQ multiplex PCR; the TCRdb copy retains only in-frame clones and omits some. This sample has tens of thousands of clones, with 80% to 90% found just once. The V and J genes are TRBV6-5 and TRBJ2-7; a possible D gene is TRBD1 (5 bases). The receptor was derived from a human donor in a cohort sampled during active COVID-19. The donor label of this sample is uncertain. The sequenced material came from peripheral blood. CDR3 DNA: TGTGCCAGCAGGACAGCTGGGTCGTACGAGCAGTACTTC. Encoded protein: CASRTAGSYEQYF.